This T cell receptor (beta chain) emerged from a study of human T cells and chemical hapten exposure. The wider study: Each week of the approximately 26-week study, patients had diphenylcyclopropenone applied to the scalp.

Losses at the gene ends were 3 bases for V and 3 bases for J; bases not matched to a gene: 17. The CDR3 has 19 residues. CDR1 is MDHEN, CDR2 SYDVKM, per germline. Study-level findings and limits: Expanded TCRs formed significantly more large CDR3 similarity clusters than controls.

Unique molecular identifiers were affixed to discrete cDNA molecules within the library. From the RACE reads, TCRdb called clonotypes with MiXCR, one entry per CDR3 protein. In the table there are more than 70,000 distinct CDR3 sequences, 9.5% to 13% of which are singletons. Time point described: patch test 2, 6 weeks after DPC sensitization. Treatment in this sample: therapeutic diphenylcyclopropenone sensitization with weekly scalp DPC. Ahead of each patch test application, blood was drawn. Regarding this clonotype: The antigen remains unidentified.

The TCR was taken from a man between 18 and 35 years old with alopecia areata. Some clones in this sample may be carry-over from other donors' samples. Specimen: whole blood, collected in connection with sensitization to the hapten diphenylcyclopropenone (DPC). This rearrangement joins TRBV28 to TRBJ2-3; TRBD1 matches 8 bases. CDR3 nucleotides: TGTGCCAGCAGTTTTTATAACCTGGGACAGGTGGGTGGGACAGATACGCAGTATTTT. Amino acids: CASSFYNLGQVGGTDTQYF. The full variable domain, with the rest looked up from reference TRBV28 and TRBJ2-3, is DVKVTQSSRYLVKRTGEKVFLECVQDMDHENMFWYRQDPGLGLRLIYFSYDVKMKEKGDIPEGYSVSREKKERFSLILESASTNQTSMYLCASSFYNLGQVGGTDTQYFGPGTRLTVL.